The sequence of this T cell receptor beta chain was determined in a study of cytomegalovirus exposure and HLA in healthy donors. Trimming took 3 bases from V and 0 from J, leaving 8 bases between them. Germline V CDR1 and CDR2: SQVTM, ANQGSEA. This CDR3 is built from 13 residues. This clone was observed a handful of times. The PCR contained 60 Vbeta and 13 Jbeta primers. Profiling relied on immunoSEQ multiplex PCR, and the TCRdb table lists in-frame clones only, not all of them. Seen here are about 78,000 clones, around 70% observed once, and the top ten hold approximately 10%. Sequencing input: PBMCs. The source is a woman in her thirties or forties in good health and CMV-seropositive. The chain carries TRBV29-1 and TRBJ1-1, with no clear D. DNA of the CDR3: TGCAGCGTTGACCAGAGGGTGAACACTGAAGCTTTCTTT. This translates into CSVDQRVNTEAFF.